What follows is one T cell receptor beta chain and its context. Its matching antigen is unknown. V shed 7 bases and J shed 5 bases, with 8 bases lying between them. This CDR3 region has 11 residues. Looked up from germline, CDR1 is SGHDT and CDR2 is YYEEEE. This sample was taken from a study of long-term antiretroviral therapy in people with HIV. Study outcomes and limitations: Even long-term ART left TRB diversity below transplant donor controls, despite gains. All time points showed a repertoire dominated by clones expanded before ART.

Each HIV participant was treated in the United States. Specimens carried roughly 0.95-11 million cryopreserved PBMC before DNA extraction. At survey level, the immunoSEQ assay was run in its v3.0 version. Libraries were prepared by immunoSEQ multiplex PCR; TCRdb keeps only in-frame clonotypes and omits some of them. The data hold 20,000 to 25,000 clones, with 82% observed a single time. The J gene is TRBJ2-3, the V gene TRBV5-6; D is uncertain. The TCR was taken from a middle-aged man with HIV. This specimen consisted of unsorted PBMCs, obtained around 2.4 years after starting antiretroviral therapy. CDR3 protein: CASRYLDTQYF. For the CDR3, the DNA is TGTGCCAGCCGCTATTTAGATACGCAGTATTTT.